This TCR beta chain was identified in a study of vaccination and CD4 T cells after COVID-19. Study in general: Convalescent patients gave post-COVID blood a median about 91 days post-diagnosis, range 35 to 161. Cultures designated as controls were supplied with a CEFX pool, an HIV-1 Nef pool, or no peptide.

This CDR3 comprises 15 residues. Germline-derived CDR1 and CDR2 are SEHNR and FQNEAQ (reference sequence). The V segment lost 6 bases and the J segment 4 bases; nucleotides outside the gene matches: 8. An Oncomine TCR Beta short-read assay was used to sequence the DNA from cultured CD4+ T cells. Extraction of genomic DNA was performed on cultured CD4+ T cells. TCRdb independently ran MiXCR on the PCR reads; one entry per CDR3 protein. The sample lists around 8,000 distinct CDR3 sequences; 45% to 50% were seen once. Treatment noted: approximately 10-day PBMC culture with coronavirus spike peptide pools or control peptides (ViraFEST assay). These CD4+ T cells came from an unexposed donor, sampled before the COVID-19 pandemic (2011-2018). Regarding this clonotype: Its antigen is currently unknown.

The TCR was taken from a human donor in good health. The specimen sequenced was CD4+ T cells from blood, cultured in vitro. V and J are TRBV7-9 and TRBJ2-2; 7 bases line up with TRBD1. The CDR3 coding sequence is TGTGCCAGCAGGTTCGACAGGGCGGCCACCGGGGAGCTGTTTTTT. It is translated as CASRFDRAATGELFF.